Listed below are T cell receptor beta chains from one sample, sequenced in a study of OX40 agonist ivuxolimab in advanced cancers. Generated by immunoSEQ multiplex PCR, the TCRdb table keeps only in-frame clones and is missing some. The table lists tens of thousands of clones, roughly 80% of them singletons. This sample comprised CD4+ or CD8+ T cells sorted from blood, obtained in a trial of the OX40 agonist ivuxolimab. Every receptor here comes from an adult with an advanced solid tumor such as melanoma, head and neck, liver or kidney cancer. Each CDR3 is given without its conserved first and last residue. Fields, in order: clone size, V gene, J gene, CDR3 protein. Size values are once, few and many counts, or a class for expanded clones, and some rows have none.

>.|TRBV4-2|TRBJ2-3
ASSQEMGQSTDTQY
>few|TRBV2|TRBJ1-5
ASSAGQARQPQH
>.|TRBV28|TRBJ1-4
ASMHEKLF
>.|TRBV9|TRBJ2-7
ASSVASGGYEQY
>few|TRBV7-2|TRBJ1-4
ASSRGGLDEKLF
>.|TRBV6-4|TRBJ2-3
ASSDPTSGADTQY
>.|TRBV28|TRBJ1-1
ASRRDRNTEAF
>.|TRBV28|TRBJ2-4
ATLGGGVNIQY
>.|TRBV28|TRBJ1-5
ASSLAGNQPQH
>.|TRBV15|TRBJ2-2
ATSRGIGGGELF
>.|TRBV19|TRBJ1-5
ASSRQGQGKPQH
>once|TRBV27|TRBJ2-7
ASSSLGSGSYEQY